These 31 T cell receptor beta chains were sequenced from one sample in a study of early T cells in non-severe SARS-CoV-2 infection. TCRdb re-called the 5' RACE reads with MiXCR, one entry per CDR3 protein. The table includes some 57,000 distinct CDR3 sequences, 8.5% to 10% detected once. The source was whole blood, collected at baseline. Receptors originate from an adult who was a healthcare worker with PCR-confirmed SARS-CoV-2 infection or an uninfected control (not recorded which).

This clonotype was counted many times. CDR3 amino acids: CASSLLGEEQYF. The CDR3 region has the DNA TGTGCCAGCAGCTTGCTGGGGGAAGAGCAGTACTTC. The chain links TRBV7-9 to TRBJ2-7; D tentatively fits TRBD1 or TRBD2 (5 bases each). Germline V lookup: CDR1 SEHNR, CDR2 FQNEAQ (reference sequence). The length of the CDR3 is 12 residues. Between the trimmed V and J ends, which lost 3 bases and 7 bases, there was a span of 10 bases.

The rearrangement uses TRBV19 and TRBJ1-2; D unclear. CDR3 length equals 15 residues. The V end was cut by 5 bases, the J end by 5 bases, with 18 bases between. Germline V lookup: CDR1 LNHDA, CDR2 SQIVND (reference sequence). The CDR3 DNA is TGTGCCAGTAGTGAGGCCTTCCTAGATCTTTATGGCTACACCTTC. Translated, it gives CASSEAFLDLYGYTF. The whole variable domain, remainder taken from reference TRBV19 and TRBJ1-2, is DGGITQSPKYLFRKEGQNVTLSCEQNLNHDAMYWYRQDPGQGLRLIYYSQIVNDFQKGDIAEGYSVSREKKESFPLTVTSAQKNPTAFYLCASSEAFLDLYGYTFGSGTRLTVV.

This rearrangement joins TRBV7-2 to TRBJ1-1; D is unresolved. Germline V gene lookup returns CDR1 SGHTA and CDR2 FQGNSA. The CDR3 extends over 13 amino acids. V was clipped by 1 base and J by 1 base, with 4 bases between them. CDR3 DNA: TGTGCCAGCAGCTTAGTTCCGAACACTGAAGCTTTCTTT. Translated: CASSLVPNTEAFF.

At least ten counts were recorded for this clonotype. V usage is TRBV4-1 and J usage is TRBJ2-1, with 7 bases fitting TRBD2. Trimming at V came to 1 base and at J to 5 bases, leaving 11 bases not matched to a gene. There are 17 residues in the CDR3. The germline gives CDR1 MGHRA, CDR2 YSYEKL. CDR3: CASSQAAERGKNNEQFF. CDR3 DNA sequence: TGCGCCAGCAGCCAAGCTGCCGAGCGGGGTAAAAACAATGAGCAGTTCTTC.

The chain links TRBV18 to TRBJ2-3; D is perhaps TRBD2 (6 bases). Trimming pared 3 bases from V and 1 base from J, leaving 11 bases between. Germline CDR1 and CDR2: KGHSH and LQKENI. This CDR3 region has 15 residues. Written as DNA, the CDR3 is TGTGCCAGCTCACCCCAGCGGGCGGGCACAGATACGCAGTATTTT. Its protein is CASSPQRAGTDTQYF.

This sequence joins TRBV6-6 and TRBJ2-4, with D perhaps TRBD1 (6 bases). V gave up 6 bases and J gave up 1 base, with 10 bases separating them. The CDR3 covers 14 residues. The germline gives CDR1 MNHNY, CDR2 SVGAGI (reference sequence). The CDR3 nucleotides read TGTGCCAGCAGCCCCAGGGGCGCCAAAAACATTCAGTACTTC. It yields the protein CASSPRGAKNIQYF.

The V gene is TRBV30, the J gene TRBJ2-7; 10 positions agree with TRBD1. The CDR3 loop spans 15 amino acids. V shed 2 bases, J shed 3 bases, and the junction held 7 bases outside the gene matches. Germline V gene lookup returns CDR1 GTSNPN and CDR2 SVGIG (reference sequence). For the CDR3, the DNA is TGTGCCTGGAGTCCGCCGACAGGGGGCCACTACGAGCAGTACTTC. The encoded protein is CAWSPPTGGHYEQYF. The full variable domain, in which reference TRBV30 and TRBJ2-7 provide the parts outside the CDR3, is SQTIHQWPATLVQPVGSPLSLECTVEGTSNPNLYWYRQAAGRGLQLLFYSVGIGQISSEVPQNLSASRPQDRQFILSSKKLLLSDSGFYLCAWSPPTGGHYEQYFGPGTRLTVT.

In this sample, this clonotype turned up a few times. The rearrangement links TRBV7-6 to TRBJ2-1; D tentatively fits TRBD1 or TRBD2 (5 bases each). Per germline, CDR1 SGHVS and CDR2 FNYEAQ. The CDR3 contains 16 residues. V lost 5 bases and J lost 0, with 14 bases in between. In DNA, the CDR3 is TGTGCCAGCAGCCCCAGGGCTAGCACCTCCTACAATGAGCAGTTCTTC. Translating it yields CASSPRASTSYNEQFF.

This clonotype has more than one count but fewer than ten. This chain uses TRBV19 with TRBJ1-1; possibly TRBD1 for D (5 bases). Germline-derived CDR1 and CDR2 are LNHDA and SQIVND (reference sequence). The CDR3 has 12 amino acids. V shed 5 bases and J shed 5 bases, with 9 bases lying between them. The CDR3, as DNA: TGTGCCAGTAGTCTGCGGGGGACTGAAGCTTTCTTT. It translates to CASSLRGTEAFF.

This clonotype was seen more than once but under ten times. V usage is TRBV20-1 and J usage is TRBJ1-5; tentatively, D is TRBD1 (5 bases). V was pared by 0 bases and J by 9 bases, with 12 bases between. Germline assignment: CDR1 DFQATT and CDR2 SNEGSKA (reference sequence). This CDR3 has 13 residues. The CDR3 DNA sequence: TGCAGTGCTAGAGAAGGGAGCGGGGGGCCCCAGCATTTT. Residues: CSAREGSGGPQHF.

As DNA, the CDR3 is TGTGCCAGCAGTTACTCGGCAGGGGTACCCGGGGAGCTGTTTTTT. It yields the protein CASSYSAGVPGELFF. The rearrangement joins TRBV6-5 to TRBJ2-2; the D gene is possibly TRBD1 (6 bases). The CDR3 is made up of 15 amino acids. Trimming removed 0 bases from V and 6 bases from J, with 11 bases in between. Germline CDR1 is MNHEY and CDR2 is SVGAGI.

This clonotype was observed at least ten times. The chain combines TRBV20-1 with TRBJ2-7; weak D call: TRBD1 (5 bases). Germline CDR1 is DFQATT and CDR2 is SNEGSKA (reference sequence). The CDR3 consists of 14 residues. The V and J ends lost 6 bases and 5 bases respectively, with 20 bases between them. CDR3 nucleotide sequence: TGCAGTGCGCCGGAGACGCAGGGAAGCCACGAGCAGTACTTC. This sequence encodes CSAPETQGSHEQYF.

This clonotype was seen ten or more times. The chain employs TRBV4-2 and TRBJ1-5; D uncertain. Germline lookup yields CDR1 LGHNA and CDR2 YNFKEQ. The CDR3 runs to 19 residues. Trimming shortened V by 0 bases and J by 0 bases, and 18 bases separated the two germline ends. Here the CDR3 reads CASSQEPRGSGNSNQPQHF. The DNA for the CDR3 is TGTGCCAGCAGCCAAGAGCCTCGCGGCAGTGGCAATAGCAATCAGCCCCAGCATTTT.

A few counts support this clonotype. The chain has TRBV10-3 and TRBJ1-4; no definite D call. The CDR3 has 12 residues. The germline V gene encodes CDR1 ENHRY and CDR2 SYGVKD. Trimming shortened V by 3 bases and J by 8 bases, and 7 bases separated the two germline ends. CDR3 sequence: CAISENMEKLFF. CDR3 bases: TGTGCCATCAGTGAAAACATGGAAAAACTGTTTTTT.

Regarding this clonotype: Mismatch with germline at one junction end may stem from a read error. J is TRBJ1-1 and V is TRBV11-2, with D possibly matching TRBD1 (5 bases). CDR1 is SGHAT, CDR2 FQNNGV, per germline. The CDR3 extends over 13 amino acids. The CDR3 DNA sequence: TGTGCCACCAGCGGGACCCCTCCCGCTGAAGCTTTCTTT. This translates into CATSGTPPAEAFF.

This clonotype occurred many times. The V gene is TRBV12-3 or TRBV12-4, the J gene TRBJ2-1; D is possibly TRBD1 (6 bases). This CDR3 comprises 15 residues. Between the trimmed V and J ends, which lost 1 base and 2 bases, there was a span of 9 bases. CDR3 region: CASSLEGGAYNEQFF. For the CDR3, the DNA is TGTGCCAGCAGTTTAGAAGGGGGAGCCTACAATGAGCAGTTCTTC.

The gene calls are TRBV13 and TRBJ2-3; 10 nucleotides line up with TRBD1. V was pared by 5 bases and J by 3 bases, with 8 bases of the junction left unmatched. This CDR3 has 16 residues. Per germline, CDR1 PRHDT and CDR2 FYEKMQ (reference sequence). The CDR3 here is CASSLRTGGITDTQYF. The DNA of the CDR3 is TGTGCCAGCAGCCTCCGGACAGGGGGGATAACAGATACGCAGTATTTT.

The V gene is TRBV7-9, the J gene TRBJ1-1, with D perhaps TRBD1 (5 bases). The CDR3 has 15 residues. Trimming took 4 bases from V and 5 from J, leaving 17 bases between them. The V gene's germline CDR1 is SEHNR and CDR2 FQNEAQ (reference sequence). The CDR3 nucleotides are TGTGCCAGCAGCTCCAATCGGCAGGGAGAGACTGAAGCTTTCTTT. Protein product: CASSSNRQGETEAFF.

The rearrangement uses TRBV12-2 and TRBJ2-1; the table gives TRBD2 as D, unverified against the DNA. TRBV12-2 is designated a pseudogene. The CDR3 loop spans 15 amino acids. The CDR3 nucleotides read TGTGCAAGTCGCTTAGCGGAGCGGGAATGGAATGAGCAGTTCTTC. Translated, it gives CASRLAEREWNEQFF.

The chain combines TRBV5-1 with TRBJ1-2; D possibly corresponds to TRBD1 (6 bases). The CDR3 totals 17 residues. With 0 bases removed from V and 3 bases from J, the gap between germline ends came to 18 bases. The germline CDR1 and CDR2 sequences are SGHRS and YFSETQ. As DNA, the CDR3 is TGCGCCAGCAGCTTGGGCCTAGGCGGCAGGGGCGACTATGGCTACACCTTC. Translated, it gives CASSLGLGGRGDYGYTF.

This clonotype occurred many times. CDR3 sequence: CASSPEGGYYEQYF. The CDR3 nucleotides are TGTGCCAGCTCACCCGAGGGGGGGTACTACGAGCAGTACTTC. This chain links TRBV18 with TRBJ2-7, with D tentatively TRBD2 (7 bases). The CDR3 has 14 residues. Between the trimmed V and J ends, which lost 3 bases and 3 bases, there was a span of 12 bases. Looked up from germline, CDR1 is KGHSH and CDR2 is LQKENI.

The chain joins TRBV12-1 to TRBJ1-4. TRBV12-1 is a pseudogene. The CDR3 loop spans 16 amino acids. Written as DNA, the CDR3 is TGTGCCAGCAGCTTTCGGGCCAGAGCAACTAATGAAAAACTGTTTTTT. This codes for CASSFRARATNEKLFF.

This clonotype was counted many times. The V call is TRBV7-2, the J call TRBJ2-3; weak D call: TRBD2 (6 bases). Germline CDR1 SGHTA, CDR2 FQGNSA. Trimming removed 5 bases at V and 3 bases at J, with 15 bases between. The CDR3 runs to 15 residues. The CDR3 DNA sequence: TGTGCCAGCAGCCCCTGGAGGGGTGGGACAGATACGCAGTATTTT. Protein: CASSPWRGGTDTQYF. Full variable domain (rest looked up from reference TRBV7-2 and TRBJ2-3): GAGVSQSPSNKVTEKGKDVELRCDPISGHTALYWYRQSLGQGLEFLIYFQGNSAPDKSGLPSDRFSAERTGGSVSTLTIQRTQQEDSAVYLCASSPWRGGTDTQYFGPGTRLTVL.

This clonotype was seen a handful of times. As DNA, the CDR3 is TGTGCCAGCAGTTATACCGCGGGACACCAAGAGACCCAGTACTTC. The encoded protein is CASSYTAGHQETQYF. The J gene is TRBJ2-5, the V gene TRBV12-3 or TRBV12-4; D may be TRBD2 (6 bases). CDR3 length: 15 amino acids. The V and J ends lost 4 bases and 0 bases respectively, with 12 bases between them.

A few counts support this clonotype. This sequence joins TRBV6-1 and TRBJ2-7; TRBD1 or TRBD2 may be the D gene (6 bases each). There are 17 residues in the CDR3. Germline V CDR1 and CDR2: MNHNS, SASEGT. Deletions cut 1 base from V and 3 bases from J, with 19 bases between. As DNA, the CDR3 is TGTGCCAGCAGTGAAGAAGAGTTAGGGGGGCAGTTCTACGAGCAGTACTTC. It encodes CASSEEELGGQFYEQYF.

This clonotype was seen more than once but under ten times. A much larger clone differs by one base, so this may be a read error. The chain uses TRBV30 and TRBJ2-2; maybe TRBD2 (6 bases). Trimming took 5 bases from V and 4 from J, leaving 17 bases between them. CDR3 length: 15 residues. Germline CDR1 is GTSNPN and CDR2 is SVGIG (reference sequence). The CDR3 protein is CAWGLPGVGTGELFF. The CDR3 coding sequence is TGTGCCTGGGGTTTACCGGGGGTCGGCACCGGGGAGCTGTTTTTT.

V usage is TRBV7-9 and J usage is TRBJ1-2; 7 nucleotides align to TRBD1. The junction had 6 bases not matched to a gene; V was cut back by 5 bases and J by 6 bases. Germline-derived CDR1 and CDR2 are SEHNR and FQNEAQ (reference sequence). This CDR3 region has 13 residues. CDR3 region: CASSPGGMDGYTF. In nucleotides, the CDR3 is TGTGCCAGCAGCCCAGGGGGTATGGATGGCTACACCTTC. The complete variable domain, with remaining parts taken from reference TRBV7-9 and TRBJ1-2, reads DTGVSQNPRHKITKRGQNVTFRCDPISEHNRLYWYRQTLGQGPEFLTYFQNEAQLEKSRLLSDRFSAERPKGSFSTLEIQRTEQGDSAMYLCASSPGGMDGYTFGSGTRLTVV.

This clonotype was picked up a small number of times. The chain employs TRBV29-1 and TRBJ2-1; no firm D call. The germline V gene encodes CDR1 SQVTM and CDR2 ANQGSEA. V dropped 4 bases and J dropped 6 bases, with 16 bases sitting between them. The CDR3 totals 14 residues. CDR3 sequence (DNA): TGCAGCGTTGCCCACCAGACTGTCGGCAATGAGCAGTTCTTC. Protein: CSVAHQTVGNEQFF.

This clonotype showed up just a few times. This chain connects TRBV7-8 to TRBJ2-7, with 8 nucleotides matching TRBD1. Germline CDR1 is SGHVS and CDR2 is FQNEAQ. The CDR3 is 15 amino acids. The ends lost 5 bases at V and 3 bases at J; junction bases unmatched: 9. CDR3 sequence reads: CASSRDRNKFYEQYF. The CDR3 DNA reads as TGTGCCAGCAGCCGGGACAGGAATAAGTTCTACGAGCAGTACTTC.

A few counts support this clonotype. The chain has TRBV21-1 and TRBJ1-5. TRBV21-1 is designated a pseudogene. The CDR3 loop spans 15 amino acids. The CDR3 loop reads CASRPNVGSNQPQHF. In nucleotides, the CDR3 is TGTGCCAGCAGACCCAACGTGGGGAGCAATCAGCCCCAGCATTTT.

The chain joins TRBV4-2 to TRBJ2-3; 8 nucleotides align to TRBD1. The germline V gene has CDR1 LGHNA and CDR2 YNFKEQ. This CDR3 region has 14 residues. V shed 4 bases and J 4 bases; nucleotides not matched to a gene: 4. The DNA of the CDR3 is TGTGCCAGCAGCCGAGACAGGGGCCCAGATACGCAGTATTTT. It codes for CASSRDRGPDTQYF.